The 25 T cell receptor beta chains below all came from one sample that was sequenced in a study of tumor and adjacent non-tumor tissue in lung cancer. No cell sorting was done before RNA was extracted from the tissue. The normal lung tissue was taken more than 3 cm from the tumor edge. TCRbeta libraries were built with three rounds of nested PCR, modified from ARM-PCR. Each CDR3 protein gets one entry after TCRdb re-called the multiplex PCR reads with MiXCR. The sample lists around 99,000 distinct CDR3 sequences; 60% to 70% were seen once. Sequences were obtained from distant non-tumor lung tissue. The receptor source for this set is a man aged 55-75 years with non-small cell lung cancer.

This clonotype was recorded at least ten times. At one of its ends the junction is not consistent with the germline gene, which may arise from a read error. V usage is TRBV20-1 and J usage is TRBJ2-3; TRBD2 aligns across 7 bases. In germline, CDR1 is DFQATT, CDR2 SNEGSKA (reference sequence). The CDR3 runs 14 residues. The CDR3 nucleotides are TGCAGTTCTAGCGGCGCAAAGAACGGAGATACGCAGTATTTT. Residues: CSSSGAKNGDTQYF.

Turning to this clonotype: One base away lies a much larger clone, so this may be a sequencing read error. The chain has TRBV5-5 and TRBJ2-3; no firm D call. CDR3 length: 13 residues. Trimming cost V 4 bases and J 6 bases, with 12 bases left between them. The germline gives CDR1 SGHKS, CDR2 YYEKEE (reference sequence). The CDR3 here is CASSQSVEDTQYF. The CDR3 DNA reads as TGTGCCAGCAGCCAGAGCGTTGAGGATACGCAGTATTTT.

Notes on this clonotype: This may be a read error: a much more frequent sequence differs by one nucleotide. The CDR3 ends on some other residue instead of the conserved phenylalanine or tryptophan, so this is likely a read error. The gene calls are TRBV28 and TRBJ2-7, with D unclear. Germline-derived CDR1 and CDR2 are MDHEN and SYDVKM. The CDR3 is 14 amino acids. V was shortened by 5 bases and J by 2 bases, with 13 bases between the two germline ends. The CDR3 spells CASSLPLPPYEQYL. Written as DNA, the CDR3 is TGTGCCAGCAGTCTCCCCCTCCCGCCCTACGAGCAGTACTTA.

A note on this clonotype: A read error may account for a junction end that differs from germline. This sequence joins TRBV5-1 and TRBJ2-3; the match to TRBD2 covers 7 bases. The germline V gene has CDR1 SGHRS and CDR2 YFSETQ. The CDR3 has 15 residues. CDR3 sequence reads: CTSSLVGRGTDTQYF. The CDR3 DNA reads TGCACCAGCAGCTTGGTCGGGCGGGGGACAGATACGCAGTATTTT.

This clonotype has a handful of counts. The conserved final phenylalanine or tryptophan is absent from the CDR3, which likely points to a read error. The CDR3 region has the DNA TGTGCCAGCAGTTACTCACGATGGAGAGGGGGCGTGACAGATACGCAGTATTCT. It codes for CASSYSRWRGGVTDTQYS. The chain carries TRBV6-5 and TRBJ2-3; 7 bases align to TRBD1. The CDR3 is 18 amino acids. Germline V lookup: CDR1 MNHEY, CDR2 SVGAGI. Trimming cost V 0 bases and J 3 bases; bases outside gene matches: 12.

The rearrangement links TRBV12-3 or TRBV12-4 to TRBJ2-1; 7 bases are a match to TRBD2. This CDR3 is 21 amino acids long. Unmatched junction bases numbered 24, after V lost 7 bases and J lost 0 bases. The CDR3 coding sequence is TGTGCCAGCAATTCATCCCCGGGAATAGCGGGTGCACGAAGCTCCTACAATGAGCAGTTCTTC. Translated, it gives CASNSSPGIAGARSSYNEQFF.

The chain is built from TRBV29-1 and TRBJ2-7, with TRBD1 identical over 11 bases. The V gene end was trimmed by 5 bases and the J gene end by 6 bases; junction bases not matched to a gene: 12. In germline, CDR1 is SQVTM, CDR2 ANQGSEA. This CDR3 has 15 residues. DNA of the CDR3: TGCAGCGTTTCGCACCTCCGGACAGGGGGCGCCGAGCAGTACTTC. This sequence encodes CSVSHLRTGGAEQYF.

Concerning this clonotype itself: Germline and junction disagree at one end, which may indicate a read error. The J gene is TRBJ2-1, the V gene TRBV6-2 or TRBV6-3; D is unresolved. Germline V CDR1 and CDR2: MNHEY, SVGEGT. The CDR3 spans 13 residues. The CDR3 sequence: CGSSLRLDGEQFF. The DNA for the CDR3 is TGTGGCAGCAGCCTCCGCTTAGATGGTGAGCAGTTCTTC.

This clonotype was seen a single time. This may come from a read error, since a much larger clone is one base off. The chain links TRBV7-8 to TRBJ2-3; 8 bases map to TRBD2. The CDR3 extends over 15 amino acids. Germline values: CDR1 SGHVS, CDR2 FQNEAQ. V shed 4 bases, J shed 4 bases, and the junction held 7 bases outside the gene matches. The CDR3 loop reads CASSSGLEVSDTQYF. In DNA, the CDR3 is TGTGCCAGCAGCTCGGGACTAGAGGTTTCAGATACGCAGTATTTT. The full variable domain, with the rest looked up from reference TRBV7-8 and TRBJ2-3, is GAGVSQSPRYKVAKRGQDVALRCDPISGHVSLFWYQQALGQGPEFLTYFQNEAQLDKSGLPSDRFFAERPEGSVSTLKIQRTQQEDSAVYLCASSSGLEVSDTQYFGPGTRLTVL.

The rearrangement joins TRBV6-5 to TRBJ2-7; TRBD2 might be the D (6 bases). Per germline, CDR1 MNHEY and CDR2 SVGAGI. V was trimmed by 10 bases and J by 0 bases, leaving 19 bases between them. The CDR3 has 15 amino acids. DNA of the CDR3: TGTGCCATCAGAACAAACGGGGGAAGCTCCTACGAGCAGTACTTC. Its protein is CAIRTNGGSSYEQYF.

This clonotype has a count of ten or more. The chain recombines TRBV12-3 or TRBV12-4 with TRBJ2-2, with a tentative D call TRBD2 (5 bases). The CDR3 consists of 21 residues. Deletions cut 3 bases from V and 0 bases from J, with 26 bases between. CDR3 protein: CASSFLGRGLEGSSNTGELFF. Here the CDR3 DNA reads TGTGCCAGCAGTTTTTTAGGTCGAGGGCTCGAGGGCTCGTCGAACACCGGGGAGCTGTTTTTT.

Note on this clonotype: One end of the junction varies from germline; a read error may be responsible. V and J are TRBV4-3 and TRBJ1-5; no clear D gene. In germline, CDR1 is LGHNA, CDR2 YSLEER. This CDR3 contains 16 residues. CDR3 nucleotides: TGTGCCAGCAGCCAGGATTGGGTGGGGTGGGTGAAGCCCCAGCATTTT. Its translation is CASSQDWVGWVKPQHF.

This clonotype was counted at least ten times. CDR3 sequence reads: CASSSPRGANYGYTF. Written as DNA, the CDR3 is TGTGCCAGCAGCAGCCCCCGGGGGGCTAACTATGGCTACACCTTC. The chain is built from TRBV6-5 and TRBJ1-2, with D possibly TRBD1 on 5 matching bases. Germline-derived CDR1 and CDR2 are MNHEY and SVGAGI. The V and J ends lost 6 bases and 0 bases respectively, with 14 bases between them. The length of the CDR3 is 15 residues.

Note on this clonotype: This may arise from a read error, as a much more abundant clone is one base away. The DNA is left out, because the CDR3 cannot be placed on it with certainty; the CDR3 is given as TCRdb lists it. CDR3 in amino acids: CAWGPGTGLFF. The chain is built from TRBV30 and TRBJ2-1; the table's D call of TRBD1 was not tested on the DNA. The CDR3 has 11 amino acids, counting both end residues. CDR1 GTSNPN and CDR2 SVGIG come from the germline V gene (reference sequence).

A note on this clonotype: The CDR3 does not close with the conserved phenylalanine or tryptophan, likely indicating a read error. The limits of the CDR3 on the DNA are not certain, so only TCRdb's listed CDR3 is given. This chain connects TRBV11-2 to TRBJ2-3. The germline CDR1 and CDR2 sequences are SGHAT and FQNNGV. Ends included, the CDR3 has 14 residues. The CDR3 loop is CASSHRTSTTTQYI.

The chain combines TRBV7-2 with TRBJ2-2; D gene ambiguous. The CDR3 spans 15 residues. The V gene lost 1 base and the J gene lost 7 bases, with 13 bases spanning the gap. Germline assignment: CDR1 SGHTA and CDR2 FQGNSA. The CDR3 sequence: CASSLVTSRDGELFF. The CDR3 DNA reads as TGTGCCAGCAGCTTAGTGACATCCCGAGACGGGGAGCTGTTTTTT.

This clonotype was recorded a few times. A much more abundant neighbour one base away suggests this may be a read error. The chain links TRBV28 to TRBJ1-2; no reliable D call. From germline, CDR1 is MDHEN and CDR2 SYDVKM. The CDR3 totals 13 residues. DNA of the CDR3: TGTGTCAGCAGCCCTAATCAAGCCTATGGCTACACCTTC. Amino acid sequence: CVSSPNQAYGYTF.

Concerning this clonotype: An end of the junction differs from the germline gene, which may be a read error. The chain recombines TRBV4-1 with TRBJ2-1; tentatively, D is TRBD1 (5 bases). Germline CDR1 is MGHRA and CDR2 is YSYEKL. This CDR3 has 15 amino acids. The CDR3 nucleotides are TGCGCCAGCAGCCGAGAAGACAGCATCTACAATGGGCAGCTCTTC. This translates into CASSREDSIYNGQLF.

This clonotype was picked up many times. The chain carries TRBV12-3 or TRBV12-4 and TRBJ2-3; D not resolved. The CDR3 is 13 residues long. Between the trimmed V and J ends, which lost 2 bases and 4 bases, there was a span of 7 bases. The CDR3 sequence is CASSLIRADTQYF. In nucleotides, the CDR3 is TGTGCCAGCAGTTTAATACGAGCAGATACGCAGTATTTT.

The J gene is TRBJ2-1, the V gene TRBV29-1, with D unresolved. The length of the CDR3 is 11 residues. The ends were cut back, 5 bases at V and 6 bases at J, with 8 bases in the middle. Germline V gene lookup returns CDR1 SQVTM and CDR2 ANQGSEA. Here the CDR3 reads CSVILINEQFF. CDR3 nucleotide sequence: TGCAGCGTTATTCTCATCAATGAGCAGTTCTTC.

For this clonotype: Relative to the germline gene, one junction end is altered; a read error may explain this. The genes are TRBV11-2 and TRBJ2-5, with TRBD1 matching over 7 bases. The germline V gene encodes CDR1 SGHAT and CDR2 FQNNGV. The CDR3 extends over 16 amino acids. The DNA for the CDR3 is TGTGCCAGCAGCATAGGATCCGGGACAGAACACGAGACCCAGCACTTC. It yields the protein CASSIGSGTEHETQHF.

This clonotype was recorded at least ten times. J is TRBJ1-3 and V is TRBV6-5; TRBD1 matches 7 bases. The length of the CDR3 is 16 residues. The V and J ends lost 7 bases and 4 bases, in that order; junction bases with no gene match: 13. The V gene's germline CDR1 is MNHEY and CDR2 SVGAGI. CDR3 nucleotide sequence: TGTGCCAGCACCCAGGGGGGGAGCCTTACGGGAAACACCATATATTTT. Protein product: CASTQGGSLTGNTIYF.

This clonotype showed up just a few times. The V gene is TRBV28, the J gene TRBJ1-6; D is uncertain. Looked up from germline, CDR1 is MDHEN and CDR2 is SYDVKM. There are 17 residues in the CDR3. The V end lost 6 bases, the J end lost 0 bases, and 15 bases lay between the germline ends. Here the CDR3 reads CASSSKVGSSYNSPLHF. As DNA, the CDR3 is TGTGCCAGCAGCTCAAAGGTGGGGAGCTCCTATAATTCACCCCTCCACTTT.

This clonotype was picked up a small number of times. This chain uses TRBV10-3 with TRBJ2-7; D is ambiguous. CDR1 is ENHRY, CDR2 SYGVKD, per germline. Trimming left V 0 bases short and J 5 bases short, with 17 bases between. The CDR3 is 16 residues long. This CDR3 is CAISESGRRSGNEQYF. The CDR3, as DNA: TGTGCCATCAGTGAGTCAGGGCGGCGATCCGGTAACGAGCAGTACTTC.

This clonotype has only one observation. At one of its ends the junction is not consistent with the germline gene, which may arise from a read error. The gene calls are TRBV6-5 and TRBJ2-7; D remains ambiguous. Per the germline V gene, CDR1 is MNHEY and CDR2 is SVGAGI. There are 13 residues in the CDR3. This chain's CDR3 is CASSLNIDYEQYF. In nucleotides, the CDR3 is TGTGCCAGCAGTTTGAACATAGATTACGAGCAATACTTC.